Listed below are T cell receptor beta chains from one sample, sequenced in a study of spatial heterogeneity in lung cancer. MiXCR, run by TCRdb on the 5' RACE reads, gives a single entry per CDR3 protein. This table has about 78,000 distinct CDR3 sequences, under 8.5% appearing once. The sequenced sample was PBMCs, obtained at surgery. All receptors come from a male donor with early-stage non-small cell lung cancer. Both conserved end residues are part of each CDR3. Fields, in order: clone size, J gene, V gene, D gene, CDR3 protein, CDR3 DNA. D genes are given only for firm matches. For some rows the clone size is stated as once, few or many, or as a class when expanded; others skip it.

clone size: -; J gene: TRBJ2-1; V gene: TRBV5-4; D gene: TRBD2; CDR3 protein: CASSLGAGTYNEQFF; CDR3 DNA: TGTGCCAGCAGCTTGGGAGCGGGAACCTACAATGAGCAGTTCTTC
clone size: many; J gene: TRBJ2-7; V gene: TRBV29-1; D gene: -; CDR3 protein: CSVLQNYEQYF; CDR3 DNA: TGCAGCGTCCTACAGAACTACGAGCAGTACTTC
clone size: -; J gene: TRBJ2-1; V gene: TRBV19; D gene: TRBD2; CDR3 protein: CASSRNRLAGGPYNEQFF; CDR3 DNA: TGTGCCAGTAGTAGGAATCGACTAGCGGGAGGGCCATACAATGAGCAGTTCTTC
clone size: few; J gene: TRBJ2-1; V gene: TRBV5-1; D gene: -; CDR3 protein: CASSFGGLSGNEQFF; CDR3 DNA: TGCGCCAGCAGCTTCGGCGGGCTTTCCGGCAATGAGCAGTTCTTC
clone size: many; J gene: TRBJ2-7; V gene: TRBV5-1; D gene: TRBD2; CDR3 protein: CASRRGLAGESPEQYF; CDR3 DNA: TGCGCCAGCAGAAGGGGACTAGCGGGAGAGTCACCCGAGCAGTACTTC
clone size: many; J gene: TRBJ2-1; V gene: TRBV5-1; D gene: -; CDR3 protein: CASQGAIEQFF; CDR3 DNA: TGCGCCAGCCAGGGTGCAATAGAGCAGTTCTTC
clone size: few; J gene: TRBJ2-7; V gene: TRBV29-1; D gene: -; CDR3 protein: CSVVRGEQYF; CDR3 DNA: TGCAGCGTTGTTCGGGGAGAGCAGTACTTC
clone size: -; J gene: TRBJ2-3; V gene: TRBV5-1; D gene: TRBD2; CDR3 protein: CASSLPSGSGTDTQYF; CDR3 DNA: TGCGCCAGCAGCTTGCCTAGCGGGAGTGGTACAGATACGCAGTATTTT
clone size: many; J gene: TRBJ1-1; V gene: TRBV28; D gene: -; CDR3 protein: CASSPGGGYNTEAFF; CDR3 DNA: TGTGCCAGCAGCCCGGGGGGAGGATACAACACTGAAGCTTTCTTT
clone size: few; J gene: TRBJ2-1; V gene: TRBV12-3/TRBV12-4; D gene: -; CDR3 protein: CASSPGAQSRNEQFF; CDR3 DNA: TGTGCCAGCAGCCCCGGGGCCCAAAGTAGGAATGAGCAGTTCTTC
clone size: many; J gene: TRBJ2-3; V gene: TRBV10-3; D gene: TRBD2; CDR3 protein: CAISDPGGIAGAQSTDTQYF; CDR3 DNA: TGTGCCATCAGTGACCCCGGGGGGATAGCGGGAGCGCAAAGCACAGATACGCAGTATTTT
clone size: -; J gene: TRBJ2-1; V gene: TRBV19; D gene: -; CDR3 protein: CASSGPQVLGEQFF; CDR3 DNA: TGTGCCAGTAGTGGCCCCCAGGTCCTCGGGGAGCAGTTCTTC
clone size: many; J gene: TRBJ2-3; V gene: TRBV6-2/TRBV6-3; D gene: TRBD2; CDR3 protein: CASSYPGLAGFQDTQYF; CDR3 DNA: TGTGCCAGCAGTTACCCCGGACTAGCGGGCTTTCAAGATACGCAGTATTTT
clone size: many; J gene: TRBJ2-3; V gene: TRBV5-1; D gene: TRBD2; CDR3 protein: CASFLAGGTDTQYF; CDR3 DNA: TGCGCCAGCTTTCTAGCGGGGGGCACAGATACGCAGTATTTT
clone size: few; J gene: TRBJ2-7; V gene: TRBV7-2; D gene: -; CDR3 protein: CASSLEAEYEQYF; CDR3 DNA: TGTGCCAGCAGCTTAGAGGCAGAGTACGAGCAGTACTTC
clone size: -; J gene: TRBJ2-3; V gene: TRBV11-2; D gene: -; CDR3 protein: CASSLEGSQGTDTQYF; CDR3 DNA: TGTGCCAGCAGCTTAGAGGGGTCCCAGGGGACAGATACGCAGTATTTT
clone size: many; J gene: TRBJ2-2; V gene: TRBV6-1; D gene: -; CDR3 protein: CASPRETGELFF; CDR3 DNA: TGTGCCAGCCCCCGGGAGACCGGGGAGCTGTTTTTT
clone size: many; J gene: TRBJ1-1; V gene: TRBV20-1; D gene: -; CDR3 protein: CSAIGLRNTEAFF; CDR3 DNA: TGCAGTGCTATCGGACTCAGGAACACTGAAGCTTTCTTT
clone size: many; J gene: TRBJ1-5; V gene: TRBV18; D gene: -; CDR3 protein: CASSPFRQLGQPQHF; CDR3 DNA: TGTGCCAGCTCACCGTTCCGGCAGCTCGGGCAGCCCCAGCATTTT
clone size: few; J gene: TRBJ2-1; V gene: TRBV27; D gene: -; CDR3 protein: CASTLGGSYNEQFF; CDR3 DNA: TGTGCCAGCACCTTGGGAGGCTCCTACAATGAGCAGTTCTTC
clone size: -; J gene: TRBJ2-2; V gene: TRBV2; D gene: TRBD1; CDR3 protein: CASTRPGQGPTGELFF; CDR3 DNA: TGTGCCAGCACCAGACCCGGACAGGGACCCACCGGGGAGCTGTTTTTT
clone size: many; J gene: TRBJ2-4; V gene: TRBV20-1; D gene: TRBD2; CDR3 protein: CSAKSAGVENIQYF; CDR3 DNA: TGCAGTGCTAAGAGCGCGGGAGTGGAAAACATTCAGTACTTC
clone size: -; J gene: TRBJ1-2; V gene: TRBV18; D gene: -; CDR3 protein: CASSPPTESPGYTF; CDR3 DNA: TGTGCCAGCTCACCACCGACCGAAAGCCCCGGCTACACCTTC
clone size: -; J gene: TRBJ2-2; V gene: TRBV7-9; D gene: -; CDR3 protein: CASSLLLNTGELFF; CDR3 DNA: TGTGCCAGCAGCTTGTTGCTGAACACCGGGGAGCTGTTTTTT
clone size: few; J gene: TRBJ1-4; V gene: TRBV11-2; D gene: -; CDR3 protein: CASSLDAAPHEKLFF; CDR3 DNA: TGTGCCAGCAGCTTAGACGCGGCACCCCATGAAAAACTGTTTTTT
clone size: many; J gene: TRBJ2-1; V gene: TRBV20-1; D gene: TRBD2; CDR3 protein: CSARAGTSDNEQFF; CDR3 DNA: TGCAGTGCTAGAGCGGGGACTAGCGACAATGAGCAGTTCTTC
clone size: many; J gene: TRBJ1-1; V gene: TRBV5-1; D gene: -; CDR3 protein: CASRYDGNTEAFF; CDR3 DNA: TGCGCCAGCAGATATGACGGGAACACTGAAGCTTTCTTT
clone size: many; J gene: TRBJ2-1; V gene: TRBV4-1; D gene: TRBD2; CDR3 protein: CASSLSAGGYNEQFF; CDR3 DNA: TGCGCCAGCAGCCTGTCAGCGGGAGGCTACAATGAGCAGTTCTTC
clone size: few; J gene: TRBJ1-5; V gene: TRBV24-1; D gene: -; CDR3 protein: CATSDGQPNQPQHF; CDR3 DNA: TGTGCCACCAGTGACGGACAGCCCAATCAGCCCCAGCATTTT
clone size: few; J gene: TRBJ2-3; V gene: TRBV7-8; D gene: TRBD1; CDR3 protein: CASSWGQSTDTQYF; CDR3 DNA: TGTGCCAGCAGCTGGGGACAGAGCACAGATACGCAGTATTTT
clone size: many; J gene: TRBJ2-7; V gene: TRBV27; D gene: TRBD1; CDR3 protein: CASSQGVRSYEQYF; CDR3 DNA: TGTGCCAGCAGTCAGGGGGTAAGATCCTACGAGCAGTACTTC
clone size: many; J gene: TRBJ2-1; V gene: TRBV19; D gene: TRBD2; CDR3 protein: CASSTLAGSYNEQFF; CDR3 DNA: TGTGCCAGTAGTACCTTAGCGGGGTCTTACAATGAGCAGTTCTTC
clone size: many; J gene: TRBJ2-2; V gene: TRBV4-3; D gene: TRBD2; CDR3 protein: CASSQDRGVTGELFF; CDR3 DNA: TGCGCCAGCAGCCAAGATCGGGGGGTGACCGGGGAGCTGTTTTTT
clone size: few; J gene: TRBJ2-7; V gene: TRBV6-2/TRBV6-3; D gene: -; CDR3 protein: CASMGQSYEQYF; CDR3 DNA: TGTGCCAGCATGGGACAATCCTACGAGCAGTACTTC
clone size: -; J gene: TRBJ1-1; V gene: TRBV7-3; D gene: -; CDR3 protein: CASSLTGIWTEAFF; CDR3 DNA: TGTGCCAGCAGCTTAACAGGGATTTGGACTGAAGCTTTCTTT
clone size: -; J gene: TRBJ2-5; V gene: TRBV7-9; D gene: -; CDR3 protein: CASSTWGFPEYF; CDR3 DNA: TGTGCCAGCAGCACTTGGGGCTTCCCGGAGTACTTC
clone size: -; J gene: TRBJ1-1; V gene: TRBV6-6; D gene: TRBD1; CDR3 protein: CASSLQGEYTEAFF; CDR3 DNA: TGTGCCAGCAGTTTACAGGGGGAGTACACTGAAGCTTTCTTT
clone size: many; J gene: TRBJ1-3; V gene: TRBV7-9; D gene: -; CDR3 protein: CASSLLVGQYSGNTIYF; CDR3 DNA: TGTGCCAGCAGCTTATTAGTTGGGCAGTACTCTGGAAACACCATATATTTT
clone size: -; J gene: TRBJ2-1; V gene: TRBV4-2; D gene: TRBD2; CDR3 protein: CASSQDFGTSSYNEQFF; CDR3 DNA: TGTGCCAGCAGCCAAGATTTCGGGACTAGCTCCTACAATGAGCAGTTCTTC
clone size: many; J gene: TRBJ2-1; V gene: TRBV29-1; D gene: TRBD2; CDR3 protein: CSVEEWRLADPNEQFF; CDR3 DNA: TGCAGCGTTGAAGAATGGCGACTAGCGGATCCCAATGAGCAGTTCTTC
clone size: -; J gene: TRBJ2-1; V gene: TRBV12-3/TRBV12-4; D gene: -; CDR3 protein: CASSLEGGDTYNEQFF; CDR3 DNA: TGTGCCAGCAGTTTGGAGGGAGGCGATACATACAATGAGCAGTTCTTC
clone size: -; J gene: TRBJ2-7; V gene: TRBV20-1; D gene: -; CDR3 protein: CSARKARGSGYEQYF; CDR3 DNA: TGCAGTGCTAGAAAGGCGAGGGGGAGCGGCTACGAGCAGTACTTC
clone size: -; J gene: TRBJ1-2; V gene: TRBV11-2; D gene: -; CDR3 protein: CASSPVSNYGYTF; CDR3 DNA: TGTGCCAGCAGTCCGGTTTCTAACTATGGCTACACCTTC
clone size: many; J gene: TRBJ2-7; V gene: TRBV5-1; D gene: -; CDR3 protein: CASSPSDYEQYF; CDR3 DNA: TGCGCCAGCAGCCCCTCGGACTACGAGCAGTACTTC
clone size: few; J gene: TRBJ1-1; V gene: TRBV5-1; D gene: -; CDR3 protein: CASRDLRRETGEAFF; CDR3 DNA: TGCGCCAGCAGGGACCTAAGGAGGGAGACGGGGGAAGCTTTCTTT
clone size: -; J gene: TRBJ2-5; V gene: TRBV5-6; D gene: -; CDR3 protein: CASSLTGSETQYF; CDR3 DNA: TGTGCCAGCAGCTTGACAGGGTCGGAGACCCAGTACTTC
clone size: many; J gene: TRBJ2-3; V gene: TRBV5-4; D gene: TRBD1; CDR3 protein: CASSEAGQGLDTQYF; CDR3 DNA: TGTGCCAGCAGCGAAGCGGGACAGGGTTTAGATACGCAGTATTTT